This TCR beta chain is from a study of tumor-infiltrating lymphocytes in primary liver carcinoma. Study context: Sequencing of the samples generated roughly 3.65 to 8 million productive TCRbeta reads, with similar yields across tissue types. Study-level findings and limits: The difference in top-250-clone fraction between tumors and blood was significant, favoring tumors (p = 0.039). Unsorted bulk samples meant CD4+ and CD8+ repertoires went uncompared.

For blood RNA, unsorted whole blood served as the source, and germline DNA was extracted too. There were only treatment-naive patients, all with chronic HBV infection. Of note for this clonotype: Its cognate antigen is unknown.

The CDR3 covers 13 residues. V gave up 6 bases and J gave up 7 bases, with 13 bases separating them. The V gene's germline CDR1 is MNHEY and CDR2 SVGAGI. Making TCR beta cDNA involved 400 to 600 ng total RNA and a constant-region primer. A slightly modified ARM-PCR protocol with three nested multiplex PCR rounds produced these TCR beta libraries. It was with TRBV1-TRBV30 forward primers and a C-beta reverse primer that the first two PCR rounds were run, at approximately 9 cycles each. TCRdb called the multiplex PCR reads again in MiXCR, with one record for every CDR3 protein. This repertoire shows 330,000 or so distinct CDR3 sequences, approximately 64% found once; its top ten account for 5.5% to 8%.

The sample was peripheral blood. This receptor was taken from a man between 40 and 49 years old with primary liver carcinoma and hepatitis B virus infection. The gene calls are TRBV6-5 and TRBJ2-1; maybe TRBD2 (5 bases). CDR3 sequence (DNA): TGTGCCAGCAGGTTAACTAGGAGTAATGAGCAGTTCTTC. Translation: CASRLTRSNEQFF.